These 11 T cell receptor beta chains came from one sample sequenced in a study of T cell responses to AZD1222 COVID-19 vaccine. The data were produced by immunoSEQ multiplex PCR, yet TCRdb's version contains in-frame clones alone and is incomplete. The table shows 150,000 to 200,000 clones, with 80% to 95% occurring only once. Sequenced material: peripheral blood, taken 28 days after the second AZD1222 dose. Receptor source: an adult who received the AZD1222 COVID-19 vaccine.

V and J are TRBV6-4 and TRBJ1-5; 8 bases map to TRBD1. The germline gives CDR1 MRHNA, CDR2 SNTAGT. After removal of 1 base from V and 0 bases from J, the junction contained 8 bases not matched to a gene. The CDR3 is made up of 18 amino acids. The CDR3 loop is CASSDLGQETYSNQPQHF. CDR3 sequence (DNA): TGTGCCAGCAGTGACTTGGGACAGGAGACTTATAGCAATCAGCCCCAGCATTTT.

The chain recombines TRBV19 with TRBJ2-1, with 11 bases that match TRBD1. The trim removed 0 bases at V and 4 bases at J, leaving 5 bases unmatched. This CDR3 region has 17 residues. CDR1 and CDR2 from the germline V gene are LNHDA and SQIVND (reference sequence). CDR3 loop: CASSIDTGTGGYNEQFF. The DNA of the CDR3 is TGTGCCAGTAGTATAGATACTGGGACAGGGGGGTACAATGAGCAGTTCTTC.

The V gene is TRBV5-5, the J gene TRBJ1-1; D is undetermined. V was cut by 1 base and J by 2 bases, with 9 bases left in between. Germline loops: CDR1 SGHKS, CDR2 YYEKEE (reference sequence). The CDR3 consists of 14 residues. CDR3 residues: CASSLYPGNTEAFF. DNA of the CDR3: TGTGCCAGCAGCTTGTACCCGGGAAACACTGAAGCTTTCTTT.

The genes are TRBV19 and TRBJ2-3; no definite D call. Trimming shortened V by 4 bases and J by 0 bases, and 8 bases separated the two germline ends. Germline V gene lookup returns CDR1 LNHDA and CDR2 SQIVND (reference sequence). The CDR3 spans 14 residues. The CDR3 nucleotides are TGTGCCAGTAGTACCCAAATTAGCACAGATACGCAGTATTTT. Translating it yields CASSTQISTDTQYF.

The chain employs TRBV24-1 and TRBJ2-1, with 9 nucleotides matching TRBD2. The CDR3 runs to 16 residues. J gave up 7 bases and V 3 bases, and 9 bases lay outside the gene matches. Germline loops: CDR1 KGHDR, CDR2 SFDVKD. The CDR3 is CATSDRPASGKNEQFF. Written as DNA, the CDR3 is TGTGCCACCAGTGATCGCCCGGCTAGCGGGAAGAATGAGCAGTTCTTC.

The gene calls are TRBV11-2 and TRBJ2-7; 8 nucleotides line up with TRBD1. The CDR3 has 18 residues. Germline-derived CDR1 and CDR2 are SGHAT and FQNNGV. Losses at the gene ends were 5 bases for V and 0 bases for J; bases not matched to a gene: 15. For the CDR3, the DNA is TGTGCCAGCAGCGGCCGAGGGACAGGCGTTCGTAGCTCCTACGAGCAGTACTTC. Translated, it gives CASSGRGTGVRSSYEQYF.

The rearrangement uses TRBV7-6 and TRBJ2-7, with 10 bases aligning to TRBD2. Germline assignment: CDR1 SGHVS and CDR2 FNYEAQ. With V trimmed by 5 bases and J by 7 bases, 5 bases remained unmatched. This CDR3 contains 13 residues. The CDR3 DNA follows: TGTGCCAGCAGCATAAGACTAGCGGGTGAGCAGTACTTC. Translated: CASSIRLAGEQYF.

V and J are TRBV5-6 and TRBJ1-4; possibly TRBD1 for D (5 bases). Germline V gene sequence: CDR1 SGHDT, CDR2 YYEEEE. This CDR3 is 14 amino acids long. V gave up 3 bases and J gave up 6 bases, with 12 bases separating them. CDR3 nucleotides: TGTGCCAGCAGCTCGGTAAGGGGTGATGAAAAACTGTTTTTT. Translation gives CASSSVRGDEKLFF.

This chain uses TRBV10-1 with TRBJ2-3; TRBD2 agrees at 10 bases. Germline CDR1 WNHNN, CDR2 SYGVQD (reference sequence). V dropped 3 bases and J dropped 2; count of bases not matched to a gene: 8. The length of the CDR3 is 17 residues. The CDR3 nucleotides read TGCGCCAGCAGTGACGATACTAGCGGGAACCCCACAGATACGCAGTATTTT. Its translation: CASSDDTSGNPTDTQYF.

CDR3 DNA: TGTGCCAGCAGCTTACATTTCAGGAACACTGAAGCTTTCTTT. Its translation is CASSLHFRNTEAFF. V gene TRBV7-2 combines with J gene TRBJ1-1; D unresolved. V was pared by 2 bases and J by 1 base, with 8 bases between. The CDR3 loop spans 14 amino acids. CDR1 is SGHTA and CDR2 is FQGNSA in the germline V gene. Full variable domain (rest looked up from reference TRBV7-2 and TRBJ1-1): GAGVSQSPSNKVTEKGKDVELRCDPISGHTALYWYRQSLGQGLEFLIYFQGNSAPDKSGLPSDRFSAERTGGSVSTLTIQRTQQEDSAVYLCASSLHFRNTEAFFGQGTRLTVV.

V is TRBV3-1 (or the pseudogene TRBV3-2) and J is TRBJ1-2; D is possibly TRBD1 (6 bases). V was clipped by 1 base and J by 4 bases, with 13 bases between them. The CDR3 runs to 15 residues. CDR1 is LGHDT, CDR2 YNNKEL, per germline (reference sequence). CDR3 sequence (DNA): TGTGCCAGCAGCCAAGGGACAGAAAACTTCTATGGCTACACCTTC. Its translation is CASSQGTENFYGYTF.